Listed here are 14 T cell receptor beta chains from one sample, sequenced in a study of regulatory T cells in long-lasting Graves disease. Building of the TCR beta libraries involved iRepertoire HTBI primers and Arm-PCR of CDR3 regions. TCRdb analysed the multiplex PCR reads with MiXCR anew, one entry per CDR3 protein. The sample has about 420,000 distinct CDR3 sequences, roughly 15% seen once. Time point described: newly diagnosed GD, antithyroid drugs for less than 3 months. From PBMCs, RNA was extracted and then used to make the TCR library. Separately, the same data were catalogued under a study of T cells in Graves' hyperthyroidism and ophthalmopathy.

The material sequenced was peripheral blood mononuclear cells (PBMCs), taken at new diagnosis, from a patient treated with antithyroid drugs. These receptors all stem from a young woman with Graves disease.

CDR3 bases: TGTGCCAGCGCCGTTGACGGAGTCAATCAGCCCCAGCATTTT. Its translation is CASAVDGVNQPQHF. J is TRBJ1-5 and V is TRBV3-1; D is unresolved. V was shortened by 8 bases and J by 3 bases, with 14 bases between the two germline ends. The CDR3 is made up of 14 amino acids. In germline, CDR1 is LGHDT, CDR2 YNNKEL (reference sequence). The full variable domain, with the rest looked up from reference TRBV3-1 and TRBJ1-5, is DTAVSQTPKYLVTQMGNDKSIKCEQNLGHDTMYWYKQDSKKFLKIMFSYNNKELIINETVPNRFSPKSPDKAHLNLHINSLELGDSAVYFCASAVDGVNQPQHFGDGTRLSIL.

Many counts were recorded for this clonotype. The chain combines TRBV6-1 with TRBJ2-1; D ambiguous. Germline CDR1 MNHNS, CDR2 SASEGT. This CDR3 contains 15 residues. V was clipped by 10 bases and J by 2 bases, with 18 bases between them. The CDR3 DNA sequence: TGTGCCACCAACATCGGTGAAATGACCTACAATGAGCAGTTCTTC. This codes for CATNIGEMTYNEQFF.

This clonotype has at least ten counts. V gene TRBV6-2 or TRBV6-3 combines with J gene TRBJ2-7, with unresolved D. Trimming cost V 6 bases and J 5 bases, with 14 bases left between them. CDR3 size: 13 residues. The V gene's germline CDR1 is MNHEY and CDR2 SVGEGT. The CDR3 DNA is TGTGCCAGCAGCTCCCTCGGGTACGACGAGCAGTACTTC. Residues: CASSSLGYDEQYF.

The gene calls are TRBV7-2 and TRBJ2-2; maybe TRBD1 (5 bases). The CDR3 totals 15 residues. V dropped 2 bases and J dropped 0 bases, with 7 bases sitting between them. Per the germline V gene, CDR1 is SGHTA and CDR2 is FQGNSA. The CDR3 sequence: CASSLQGPNTGELFF. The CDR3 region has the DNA TGTGCCAGCAGCTTACAGGGTCCGAACACCGGGGAGCTGTTTTTT.

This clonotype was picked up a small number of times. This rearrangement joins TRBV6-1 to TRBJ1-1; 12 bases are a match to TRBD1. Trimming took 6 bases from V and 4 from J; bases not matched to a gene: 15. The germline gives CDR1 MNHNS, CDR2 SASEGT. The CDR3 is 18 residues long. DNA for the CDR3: TGTGCCAGCAGCTCCCGGGGACAGGGGGCCCTAGGAATCACTGAAGCTTTCTTT. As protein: CASSSRGQGALGITEAFF.

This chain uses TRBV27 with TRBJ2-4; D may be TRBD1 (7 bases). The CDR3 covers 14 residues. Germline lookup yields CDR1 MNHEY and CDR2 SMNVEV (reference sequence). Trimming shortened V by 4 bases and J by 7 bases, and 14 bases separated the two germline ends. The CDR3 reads CASSSHAGGNIQYF. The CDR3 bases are TGTGCCAGCAGTTCCCACGCAGGGGGGAACATTCAGTACTTC.

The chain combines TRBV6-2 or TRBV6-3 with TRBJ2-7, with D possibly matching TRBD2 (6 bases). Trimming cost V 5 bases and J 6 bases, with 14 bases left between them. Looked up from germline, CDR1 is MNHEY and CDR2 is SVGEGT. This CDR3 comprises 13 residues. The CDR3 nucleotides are TGTGCCAGCAGTCAAGGACTAACCCTCGAGCAGTACTTC. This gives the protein CASSQGLTLEQYF.

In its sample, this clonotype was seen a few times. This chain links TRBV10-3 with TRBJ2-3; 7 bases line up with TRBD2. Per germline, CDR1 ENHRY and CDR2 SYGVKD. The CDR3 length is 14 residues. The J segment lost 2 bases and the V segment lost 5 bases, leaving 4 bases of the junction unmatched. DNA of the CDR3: TGTGCCATCAGTTCTAGCGGTCTCACAGATACGCAGTATTTT. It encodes CAISSSGLTDTQYF.

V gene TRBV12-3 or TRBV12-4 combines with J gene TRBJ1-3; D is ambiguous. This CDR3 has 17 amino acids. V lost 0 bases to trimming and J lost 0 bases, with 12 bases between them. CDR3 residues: CASSLAFTLISGNTIYF. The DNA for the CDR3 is TGTGCCAGCAGTTTAGCCTTTACCTTGATCTCTGGAAACACCATATATTTT.

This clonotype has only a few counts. The CDR3 bases are TGTGCCAGCAGCTTACAATCTGAGAAGCAGTTCTTC. Protein: CASSLQSEKQFF. V is TRBV7-3 and J is TRBJ2-1, with D hard to call. V gave up 2 bases and J gave up 11 bases, with 10 bases separating them. This CDR3 comprises 12 residues. Looked up from germline, CDR1 is SGHTA and CDR2 is FQGTGA.

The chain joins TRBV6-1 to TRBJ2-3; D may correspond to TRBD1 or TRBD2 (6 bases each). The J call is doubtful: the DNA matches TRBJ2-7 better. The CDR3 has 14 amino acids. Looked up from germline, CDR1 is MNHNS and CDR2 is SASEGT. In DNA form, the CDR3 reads TGTGCCAGCAGCCCTCGACTAGGGGGGCACGAGCAGTACTTC. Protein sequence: CASSPRLGGHEQYF.

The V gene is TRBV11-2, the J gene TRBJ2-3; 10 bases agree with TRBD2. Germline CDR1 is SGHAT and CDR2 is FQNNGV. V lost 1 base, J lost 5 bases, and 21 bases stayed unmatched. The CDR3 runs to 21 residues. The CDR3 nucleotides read TGTGCCAGCAGCTTAGGGGAAACTAGCGGGATCCGCCGGCCGGATTTAGATACGCAGTATTTT. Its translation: CASSLGETSGIRRPDLDTQYF.

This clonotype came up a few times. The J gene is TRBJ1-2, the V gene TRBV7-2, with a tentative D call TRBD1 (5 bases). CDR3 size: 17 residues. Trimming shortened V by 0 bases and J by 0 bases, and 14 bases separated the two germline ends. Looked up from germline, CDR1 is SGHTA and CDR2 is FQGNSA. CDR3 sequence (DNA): TGTGCCAGCAGCTTAGCGGGATTGGGGACCGCTAACTATGGCTACACCTTC. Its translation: CASSLAGLGTANYGYTF.

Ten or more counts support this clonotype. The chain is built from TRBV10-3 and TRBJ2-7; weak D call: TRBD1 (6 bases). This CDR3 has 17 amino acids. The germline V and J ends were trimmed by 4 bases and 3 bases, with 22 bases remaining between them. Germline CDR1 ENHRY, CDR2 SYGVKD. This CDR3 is CAISGEITGRLGYEQYF. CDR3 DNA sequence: TGTGCCATCAGTGGCGAGATAACAGGGAGATTGGGCTACGAGCAGTACTTC.